This T cell receptor (beta chain) was sequenced during a study of cytomegalovirus exposure and HLA in healthy donors. Study-wide findings and caveats: A later analysis found first-cohort TCR clusters tended to co-occur in the approximately 110 validation repertoires. Researchers catalogued some 160 TCR beta chains as cytomegalovirus-associated.

Repertoires were generated with immunoSEQ multiplex PCR, while TCRdb's copy carries only in-frame clones and drops some. Of tens of thousands of clones detected, over 85% appear once; the ten largest clones hold 0.6% to 0.7%. In the case of this clone: The antigen is undetermined.

The CDR3 runs to 18 residues. The gene calls are TRBV21-1 and TRBJ2-7; the table's D call TRBD1 went unverified against the DNA. TRBV21-1 is designated a pseudogene. The receptor's source is a woman aged 18-29 years in good health and CMV-seronegative. The sequencing sample was made of PBMCs. The CDR3 DNA follows: TGTGCCAGCAGCACCCTCTCCAGGGAATTACTCAATACCTACGAGCAGTACTTC. It encodes CASSTLSRELLNTYEQYF.